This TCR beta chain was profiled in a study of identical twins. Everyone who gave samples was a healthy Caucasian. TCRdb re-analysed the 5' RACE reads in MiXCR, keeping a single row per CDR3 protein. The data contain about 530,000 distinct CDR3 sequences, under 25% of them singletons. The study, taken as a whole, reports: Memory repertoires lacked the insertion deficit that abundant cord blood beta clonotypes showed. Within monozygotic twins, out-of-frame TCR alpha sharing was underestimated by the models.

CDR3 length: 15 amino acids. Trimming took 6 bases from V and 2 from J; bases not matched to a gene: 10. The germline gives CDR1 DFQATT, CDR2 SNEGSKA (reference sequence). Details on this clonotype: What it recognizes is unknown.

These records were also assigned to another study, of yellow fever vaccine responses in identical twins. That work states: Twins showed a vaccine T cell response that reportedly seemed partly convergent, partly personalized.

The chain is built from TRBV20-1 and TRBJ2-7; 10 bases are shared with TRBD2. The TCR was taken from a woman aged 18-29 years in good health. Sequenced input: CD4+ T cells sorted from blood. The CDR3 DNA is TGCAGTGCCACCCCCCGGGGACTAGCGACCTACGAGCAGTACTTC. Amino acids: CSATPRGLATYEQYF.